A selection of T cell receptor beta chains follows, all from one sample in a study of shared clonotypes between healthy human individuals. The data were produced by immunoSEQ multiplex PCR, yet TCRdb's version contains in-frame clones alone and is incomplete. The sample comprises about 980,000 clones, about 80% of which are singletons, and approximately 1.5% rests with the top ten. Sequencing was carried out using memory CD4+ T cells sorted from blood. These TCRs come from a man between 18 and 29 years old in good health. Both conserved end residues are part of each CDR3. A D gene is named only where the DNA matches it firmly. For some rows the clone size is stated as once, few or many, or as a class when expanded; others skip it.

-,TRBV10-3,-,TRBJ2-7,CAISHSSLVDEQYF,TGTGCCATCAGTCACAGCTCCCTTGTAGACGAGCAGTACTTC
-,TRBV30,-,TRBJ2-1,CAWSDTSQFF,TGTGCCTGGAGTGATACGTCTCAGTTCTTC
-,TRBV5-1,-,TRBJ2-1,CASSSQGSSYNEQFF,TGCGCCAGCTCTTCCCAGGGGAGCTCCTACAATGAGCAGTTCTTC
-,TRBV18,-,TRBJ1-1,CASSLSYGELNTEAFF,TGTGCCAGCTCACTCTCATACGGAGAACTGAACACTGAAGCTTTCTTT
TRBD1,TRBV5-1,-,TRBJ2-1,CASSRNGQGTDNEQFF,TGCGCCAGCAGCCGTAACGGACAGGGGACGGACAATGAGCAGTTCTTC
-,TRBV6-6,-,TRBJ2-5,CASSGRETQYF,TGTGCCAGCAGTGGGCGAGAGACCCAGTACTTC
-,TRBV5-1,-,TRBJ1-5,CASTRDGGYNQPQHF,TGCGCCAGCACCCGGGATGGCGGATACAATCAGCCCCAGCATTTT
-,TRBV6-1,-,TRBJ2-7,CASSAIGGPYEQYF,TGTGCCAGCAGCGCCATTGGGGGGCCCTACGAGCAGTACTTC
-,TRBV11-3,-,TRBJ2-1,CASSWGQPTDNEQFF,TGTGCCAGCAGCTGGGGCCAGCCGACAGACAATGAGCAGTTCTTC
-,TRBV6-1,-,TRBJ2-7,CASSPGGSLYEQYF,TGTGCCAGCAGTCCAGGGGGGTCTCTCTACGAGCAGTACTTC
-,TRBV7-2,-,TRBJ2-5,CASSLGGRETQYF,TGTGCCAGCAGCTTAGGGGGGAGGGAGACCCAGTACTTC
-,TRBV10-1,many,TRBJ2-2,CASSPTAYTGELFF,TGCGCCAGCAGTCCGACAGCTTACACCGGGGAGCTGTTTTTT
TRBD1,TRBV5-1,many,TRBJ2-7,CASSRTGISYEQYF,TGCGCCAGCAGCAGGACAGGGATCTCCTACGAGCAGTACTTC
-,TRBV18,once,TRBJ1-1,CASSPVRTAAEAFF,TGTGCCAGCTCACCAGTGAGGACAGCGGCTGAAGCTTTCTTT
-,TRBV2,once,TRBJ1-5,CASSEYRDQPQHF,TGTGCCAGCAGTGAGTACAGGGACCAGCCCCAGCATTTT
-,TRBV5-1,-,TRBJ1-6,CASSVKTGYNSPLHF,TGCGCCAGCAGCGTCAAAACAGGGTATAATTCACCCCTCCACTTT
-,TRBV12-5,-,TRBJ2-2,CASGHRTATGELFF,TGTGCTAGTGGCCACCGGACAGCAACCGGGGAGCTGTTTTTT
TRBD2,TRBV9,-,TRBJ2-1,CASSNGGTYNEQFF,TGTGCCAGCAGCAACGGGGGGACCTACAATGAGCAGTTCTTC
-,TRBV6-5,-,TRBJ1-6,CASSYSSGVDSPLHF,TGTGCCAGCAGTTACTCTTCGGGGGTTGATTCACCCCTCCACTTT
-,TRBV6-5,-,TRBJ1-6,CASSPDKGRPPLHF,TGTGCCAGCAGTCCGGATAAGGGAAGGCCACCCCTCCACTTT
-,TRBV27,-,TRBJ2-1,CASSKGGSHNEQFF,TGTGCCAGCAGTAAGGGGGGGAGCCACAATGAGCAGTTCTTC
-,TRBV9,-,TRBJ1-3,CASSVASNSGNTIYF,TGTGCCAGCAGCGTAGCCTCAAACTCTGGAAACACCATATATTTT
TRBD1,TRBV5-1,once,TRBJ1-6,CASSTTQGFGSPLHF,TGCGCCAGCAGCACTACACAGGGGTTCGGTTCACCCCTCCACTTT
-,TRBV15,-,TRBJ1-1,CATSRDRGTNTEAFF,TGTGCCACCAGCAGAGATAGGGGAACGAACACTGAAGCTTTCTTT
-,TRBV2,-,TRBJ2-3,CASSPSTDTQYF,TGTGCCAGCAGCCCTAGCACAGATACGCAGTATTTT
-,TRBV6-1,few,TRBJ1-5,CASRRGNQPQHF,TGTGCCAGCAGGAGGGGAAATCAGCCCCAGCATTTT
TRBD1,TRBV11-2,-,TRBJ2-7,CASSSYGRQGAFNYEQYF,TGTGCCAGCAGCTCCTACGGGCGGCAGGGGGCGTTCAACTACGAGCAGTACTTC
TRBD1,TRBV28,once,TRBJ2-7,CASRPGTGGMVSYEQYF,TGTGCCAGCAGACCAGGGACAGGGGGAATGGTCTCCTACGAGCAGTACTTC
-,TRBV11-2,-,TRBJ2-3,CASSLGGGQGTNTQYF,TGTGCCAGCAGCTTAGGAGGGGGGCAAGGAACAAATACGCAGTATTTT
-,TRBV6-1,-,TRBJ1-6,CASSERARANSPLHF,TGTGCCAGCAGTGAGAGGGCCAGGGCCAATTCACCCCTCCACTTT
-,TRBV11-3,many,TRBJ2-3,CASSQGLVGAKDTQYF,TGTGCCAGCAGCCAGGGGTTAGTCGGAGCTAAAGATACGCAGTATTTT
-,TRBV5-1,few,TRBJ2-3,CASSSDPQSTDTQYF,TGCGCCAGCAGCTCAGACCCCCAGAGCACAGATACGCAGTATTTT
-,TRBV18,-,TRBJ1-2,CASSVSSNYGYTF,TGTGCCAGCTCAGTTTCCAGTAACTATGGCTACACCTTC
-,TRBV7-2,once,TRBJ2-7,CASSPSGPAYEQYF,TGTGCCAGCAGCCCCAGTGGGCCGGCCTACGAGCAGTACTTC
-,TRBV5-1,few,TRBJ2-1,CASSPRAVSYNEQFF,TGCGCCAGCAGCCCCAGAGCAGTCTCCTACAATGAGCAGTTCTTC
TRBD1,TRBV28,-,TRBJ1-6,CASRGQALYNSPLHF,TGTGCCAGCAGGGGACAGGCCCTTTATAATTCACCCCTCCACTTT
TRBD2,TRBV9,-,TRBJ2-2,CASSVSGTSYGELFF,TGTGCCAGCAGCGTCTCCGGGACTAGCTACGGGGAGCTGTTTTTT
-,TRBV7-2,-,TRBJ2-2,CASSLAALGELFF,TGTGCCAGCAGCTTAGCGGCGCTCGGGGAGCTGTTTTTT
TRBD2,TRBV19,few,TRBJ2-1,CASSIASGGAISSYNEQFF,TGTGCCAGTAGTATCGCTAGCGGGGGGGCCATTAGCTCCTACAATGAGCAGTTCTTC
TRBD2,TRBV2,once,TRBJ2-2,CASSGAGVNTGELFF,TGTGCCAGCAGTGGGGCGGGGGTGAACACCGGGGAGCTGTTTTTT
TRBD1,TRBV28,-,TRBJ2-5,CASSSGQGALETQYF,TGTGCCAGCAGCTCCGGACAGGGGGCATTAGAGACCCAGTACTTC
TRBD2,TRBV19,-,TRBJ2-6,CASSIVPAGALRPGANVLTF,TGTGCCAGTAGTATAGTACCAGCGGGGGCTCTAAGGCCTGGGGCCAACGTCCTGACTTTC
-,TRBV7-9,-,TRBJ1-1,CASSLLVGRNTEAFF,TGTGCCAGCAGCTTACTTGTCGGGAGGAACACTGAAGCTTTCTTT
-,TRBV28,-,TRBJ1-2,CASSSRSYGYTF,TGTGCCAGCAGTTCGAGATCCTATGGCTACACCTTC
-,TRBV19,-,TRBJ2-1,CASSLGGLPYNEQFF,TGTGCCAGTAGTCTCGGGGGGCTCCCCTACAATGAGCAGTTCTTC
-,TRBV5-6,-,TRBJ2-5,CASSTWGGQETQYF,TGTGCCAGCAGTACTTGGGGCGGCCAAGAGACCCAGTACTTC
-,TRBV15,-,TRBJ1-3,CATGPGLAGNTIYF,TGTGCCACCGGCCCAGGTCTAGCTGGAAACACCATATATTTT
-,TRBV7-6,few,TRBJ1-6,CASSQDPRGSPLHF,TGTGCCAGCAGCCAGGACCCAAGAGGTTCACCCCTCCACTTT
TRBD1,TRBV7-9,many,TRBJ2-2,CASSSPRTGGTGELFF,TGTGCCAGCAGCTCCCCACGGACAGGGGGAACCGGGGAGCTGTTTTTT
TRBD1,TRBV9,-,TRBJ1-2,CASSAGTENGYTF,TGTGCCAGCAGCGCTGGGACAGAAAATGGCTACACCTTC
-,TRBV29-1,-,TRBJ2-5,CSGGSWGQETQYF,TGCAGCGGTGGTTCCTGGGGTCAAGAGACCCAGTACTTC
TRBD2,TRBV6-4,-,TRBJ2-6,CASSRTSGGESGANVLTF,TGTGCCAGCAGTCGGACTAGCGGGGGGGAATCTGGGGCCAACGTCCTGACTTTC
-,TRBV5-4,-,TRBJ2-1,CASSLAGRGNEQFF,TGTGCCAGCAGCTTGGCCGGTAGGGGAAATGAGCAGTTCTTC
TRBD2,TRBV11-2,-,TRBJ2-7,CASSPTSTEQYF,TGTGCCAGCAGCCCGACTAGCACCGAGCAGTACTTC
-,TRBV5-6,-,TRBJ2-5,CASSPEHGETQYF,TGTGCCAGCAGCCCGGAACACGGAGAGACCCAGTACTTC